This T cell receptor (beta chain) was sequenced during a study of blood T cell repertoires in COVID-19. In the authors' workflow: Cell counts per sample came from amplifying reference gene primers. Profiling relied on immunoSEQ multiplex PCR, and the TCRdb table lists in-frame clones only, not all of them. V and J calls plus clone size are reproduced from that table; the DNA served to infer D and trimming. The table has 150,000 or so clones, about 85% seen once; the top ten hold roughly 3%. Germline CDR1 SGHVS, CDR2 FNYEAQ. The CDR3 has 13 amino acids. Deletions cut 9 bases from V and 8 bases from J, with 19 bases between.

The chain links TRBV7-6 to TRBJ1-2, with D perhaps TRBD1 (5 bases). This receptor was taken from a human donor with acute or convalescent COVID-19. The donor label of this sample is uncertain. The specimen sequenced was peripheral blood. CDR3: CASTNYRGRGYTF. CDR3 nucleotide sequence: TGTGCCAGTACTAATTATCGGGGGAGGGGCTACACCTTC.